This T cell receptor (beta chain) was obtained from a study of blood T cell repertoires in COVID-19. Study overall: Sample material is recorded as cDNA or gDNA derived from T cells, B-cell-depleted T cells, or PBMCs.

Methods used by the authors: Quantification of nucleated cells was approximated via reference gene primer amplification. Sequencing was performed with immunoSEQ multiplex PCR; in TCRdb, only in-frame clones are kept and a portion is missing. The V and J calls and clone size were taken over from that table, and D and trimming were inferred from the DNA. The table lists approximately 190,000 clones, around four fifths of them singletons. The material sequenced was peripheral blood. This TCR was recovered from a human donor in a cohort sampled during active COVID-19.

The CDR3, as DNA: TGTGCCAGCAGCAAAGCGCAAGTCGGAGGATCCTCCTACGAGCAGTACGTC. Translated: CASSKAQVGGSSYEQYV. V gene TRBV21-1 combines with J gene TRBJ2-7; the tabulated D call, TRBD2, remains unverified against the DNA. TRBV21-1 is a documented pseudogene. The CDR3 extends over 17 amino acids.